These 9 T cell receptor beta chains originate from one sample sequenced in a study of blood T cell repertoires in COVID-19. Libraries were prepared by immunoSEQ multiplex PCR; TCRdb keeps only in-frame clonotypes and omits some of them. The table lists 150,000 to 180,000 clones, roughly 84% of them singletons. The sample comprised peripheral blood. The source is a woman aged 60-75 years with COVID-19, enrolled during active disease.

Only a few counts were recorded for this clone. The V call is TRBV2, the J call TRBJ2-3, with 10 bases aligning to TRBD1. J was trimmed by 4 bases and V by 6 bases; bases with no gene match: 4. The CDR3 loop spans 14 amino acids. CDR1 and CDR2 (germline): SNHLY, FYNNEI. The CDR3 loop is CASSRDRGSDTQYF. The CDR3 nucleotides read TGTGCCAGCAGCCGGGACAGGGGCTCAGATACGCAGTATTTT.

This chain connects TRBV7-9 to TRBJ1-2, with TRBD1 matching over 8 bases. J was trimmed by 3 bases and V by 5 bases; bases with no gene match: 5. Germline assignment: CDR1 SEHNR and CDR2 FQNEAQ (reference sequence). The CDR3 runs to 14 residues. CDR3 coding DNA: TGTGCCAGCAGCGATTTACAGGGGGACTATGGCTACACCTTC. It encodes CASSDLQGDYGYTF. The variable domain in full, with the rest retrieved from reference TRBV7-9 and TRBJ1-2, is DTGVSQNPRHKITKRGQNVTFRCDPISEHNRLYWYRQTLGQGPEFLTYFQNEAQLEKSRLLSDRFSAERPKGSFSTLEIQRTEQGDSAMYLCASSDLQGDYGYTFGSGTRLTVV.

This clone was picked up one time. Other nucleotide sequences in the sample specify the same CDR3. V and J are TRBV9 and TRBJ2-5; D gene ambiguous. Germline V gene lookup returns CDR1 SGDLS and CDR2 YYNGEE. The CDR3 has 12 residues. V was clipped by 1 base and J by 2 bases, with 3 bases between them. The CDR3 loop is CASSVSQETQYF. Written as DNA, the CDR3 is TGTGCCAGCAGCGTATCTCAAGAGACCCAGTACTTC.

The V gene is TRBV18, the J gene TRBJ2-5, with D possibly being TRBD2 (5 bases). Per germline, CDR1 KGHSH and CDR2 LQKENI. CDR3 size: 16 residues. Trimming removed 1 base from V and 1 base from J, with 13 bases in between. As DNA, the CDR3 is TGTGCCAGCTCACCACGGAGTAGCGCAATCCAAGAGACCCAGTACTTC. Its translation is CASSPRSSAIQETQYF.

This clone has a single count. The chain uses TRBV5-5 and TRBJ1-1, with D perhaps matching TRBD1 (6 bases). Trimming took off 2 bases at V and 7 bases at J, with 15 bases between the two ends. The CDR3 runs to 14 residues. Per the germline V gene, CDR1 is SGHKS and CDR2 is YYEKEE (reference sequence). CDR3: CASSFSGGSVEAFF. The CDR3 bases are TGTGCCAGCAGCTTTTCTGGGGGCTCGGTTGAAGCTTTCTTT. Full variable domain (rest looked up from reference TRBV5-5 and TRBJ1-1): DAGVTQSPTHLIKTRGQQVTLRCSPISGHKSVSWYQQVLGQGPQFIFQYYEKEERGRGNFPDRFSARQFPNYSSELNVNALLLGDSALYLCASSFSGGSVEAFFGQGTRLTVV.

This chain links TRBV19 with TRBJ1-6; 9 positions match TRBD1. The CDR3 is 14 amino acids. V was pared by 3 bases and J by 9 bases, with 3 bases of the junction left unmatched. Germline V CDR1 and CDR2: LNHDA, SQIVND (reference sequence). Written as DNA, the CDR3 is TGTGCCAGTAGTATTCTGGACAGGGGTTCACCCCTCCACTTT. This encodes CASSILDRGSPLHF.

CDR3: CASSLKGDQPQHF. CDR3 sequence (DNA): TGTGCCAGCAGTTTAAAGGGGGACCAGCCCCAGCATTTT. The chain is built from TRBV12-3 or TRBV12-4 and TRBJ1-5; tentatively, D is TRBD1 (6 bases). Trimming stripped 2 bases from V and 7 bases from J, with 9 bases between. The CDR3 runs 13 residues.

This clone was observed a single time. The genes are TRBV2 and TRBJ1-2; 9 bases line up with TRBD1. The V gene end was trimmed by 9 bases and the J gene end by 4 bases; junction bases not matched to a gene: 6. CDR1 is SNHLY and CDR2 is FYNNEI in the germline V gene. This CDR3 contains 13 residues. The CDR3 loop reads CARRDRALYGYTF. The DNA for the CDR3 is TGTGCCAGGAGGGACAGGGCGCTCTATGGCTACACCTTC.

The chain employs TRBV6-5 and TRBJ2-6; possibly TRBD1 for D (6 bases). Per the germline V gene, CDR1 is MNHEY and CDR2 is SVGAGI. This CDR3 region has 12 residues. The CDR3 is CAAGAGANVLTF. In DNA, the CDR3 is TGTGCGGCAGGGGCTGGGGCCAACGTCCTGACTTTC.